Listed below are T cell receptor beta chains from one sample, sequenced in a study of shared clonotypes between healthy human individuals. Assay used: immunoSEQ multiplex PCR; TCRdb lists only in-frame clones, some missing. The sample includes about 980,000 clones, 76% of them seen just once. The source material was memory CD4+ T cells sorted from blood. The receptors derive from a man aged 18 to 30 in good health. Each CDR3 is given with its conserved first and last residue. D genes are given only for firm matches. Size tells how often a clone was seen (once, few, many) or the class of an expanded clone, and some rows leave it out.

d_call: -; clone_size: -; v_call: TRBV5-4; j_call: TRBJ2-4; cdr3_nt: TGTGCCAGCAGTTGGATGACAGGCGCCAAAAACATTCAGTACTTC; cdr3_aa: CASSWMTGAKNIQYF
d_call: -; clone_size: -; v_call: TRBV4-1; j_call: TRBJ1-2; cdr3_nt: TGCGCCAGCAGCCAAGCGGGGAAGGAACCCTATGGCTACACCTTC; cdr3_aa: CASSQAGKEPYGYTF
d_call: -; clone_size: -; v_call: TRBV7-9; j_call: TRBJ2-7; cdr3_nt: TGTGCCAGCAGCTTTCAAGCAGGGGACTCCTACGAGCAGTACTTC; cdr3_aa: CASSFQAGDSYEQYF
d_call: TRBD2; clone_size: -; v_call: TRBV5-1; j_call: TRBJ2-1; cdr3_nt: TGCGCCAGCAGCTTGGCCCGAACTAGCGGAAAAGTCTACAATGAGCAGTTCTTC; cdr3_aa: CASSLARTSGKVYNEQFF
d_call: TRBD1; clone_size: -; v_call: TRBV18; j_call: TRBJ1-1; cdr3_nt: TGTGCCAGCTCACTATTACAGGGGGCGGGGACTGAAGCTTTCTTT; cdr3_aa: CASSLLQGAGTEAFF
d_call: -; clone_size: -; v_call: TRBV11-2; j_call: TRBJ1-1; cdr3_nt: TGTGCCAGCAGCTTCTTGTATAAGAACACTGAAGCTTTCTTT; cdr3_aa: CASSFLYKNTEAFF
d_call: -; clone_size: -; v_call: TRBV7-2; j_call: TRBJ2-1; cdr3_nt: TGTGCCAGCAGCTTAGGTCCTGGGAAGAACAATGAGCAGTTCTTC; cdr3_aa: CASSLGPGKNNEQFF
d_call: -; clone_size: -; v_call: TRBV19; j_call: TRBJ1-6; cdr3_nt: TGTGCCAGTAGTATTTTAGGGAGGGATAATTCACCCCTCCACTTT; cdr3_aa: CASSILGRDNSPLHF
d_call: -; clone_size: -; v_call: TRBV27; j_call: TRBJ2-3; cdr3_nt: TGTGCCAGCAGTCCCTTTGGGCTCAACACAGATACGCAGTATTTT; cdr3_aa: CASSPFGLNTDTQYF
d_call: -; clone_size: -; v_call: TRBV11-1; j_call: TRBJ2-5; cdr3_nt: TGTGCCAGCAGCTCCCCGGACACCGAGGAGACCCAGTACTTC; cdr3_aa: CASSSPDTEETQYF
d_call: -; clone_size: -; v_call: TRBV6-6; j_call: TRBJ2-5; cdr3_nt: TGTGCCAGCAGTGGGGGGGCTTTGTGGACGGAGACCCAGTACTTC; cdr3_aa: CASSGGALWTETQYF
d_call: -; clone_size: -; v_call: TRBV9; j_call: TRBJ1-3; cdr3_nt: TGTGCCAGCAGCCCCCTCGATGGACACACCATATATTTT; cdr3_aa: CASSPLDGHTIYF
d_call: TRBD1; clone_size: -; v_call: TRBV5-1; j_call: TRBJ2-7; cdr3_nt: TGCGCCAGCAGCTTGGAACAGGGGGCGCTTAGCGAGCAGTACTTC; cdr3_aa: CASSLEQGALSEQYF
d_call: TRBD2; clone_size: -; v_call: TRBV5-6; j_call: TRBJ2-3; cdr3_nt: TGTGCCAGCAGCAGACTAGCGGGAGGAACGGATACGCAGTATTTT; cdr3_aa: CASSRLAGGTDTQYF
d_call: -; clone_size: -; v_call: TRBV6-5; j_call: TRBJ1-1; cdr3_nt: TGTGCCAGCAAGGGCAGGAACACTGAAGCTTTCTTT; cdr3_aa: CASKGRNTEAFF
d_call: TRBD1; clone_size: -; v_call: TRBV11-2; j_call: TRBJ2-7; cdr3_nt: TGTGCCAGCAGCGGGACGGGACAGGGTTCCTACGAGCAGTACTTC; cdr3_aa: CASSGTGQGSYEQYF
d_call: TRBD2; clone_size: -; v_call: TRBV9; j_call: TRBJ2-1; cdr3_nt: TGTGCCAGCAGCGCTACTAGCGGGGCTTACAATGAGCAGTTCTTC; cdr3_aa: CASSATSGAYNEQFF
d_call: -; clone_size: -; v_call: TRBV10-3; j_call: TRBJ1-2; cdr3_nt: TGTGCCATCAGTGACCCCCCCAGGGGTTCTGGCTACACCTTC; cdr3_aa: CAISDPPRGSGYTF
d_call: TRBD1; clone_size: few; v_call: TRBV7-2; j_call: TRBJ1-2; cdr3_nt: TGTGCCAGCAGCGTGGGACAGAACTATGGCTACACCTTC; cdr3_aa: CASSVGQNYGYTF
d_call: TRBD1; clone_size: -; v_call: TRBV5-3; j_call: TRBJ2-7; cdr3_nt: TGTGCCAGAAGCTGCAGGGACAGGGTTACCTACGAGCAGTACTTC; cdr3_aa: CARSCRDRVTYEQYF
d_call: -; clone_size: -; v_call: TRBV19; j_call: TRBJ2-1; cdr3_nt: TGTGCCAGTACCAACAGGATTTCCGATGAGCAGTTCTTC; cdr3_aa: CASTNRISDEQFF
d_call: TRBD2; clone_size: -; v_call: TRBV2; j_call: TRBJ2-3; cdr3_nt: TGTGCCAGCAGTGGTAGCGGGGGGACGATGAATACGCAGTATTTT; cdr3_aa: CASSGSGGTMNTQYF
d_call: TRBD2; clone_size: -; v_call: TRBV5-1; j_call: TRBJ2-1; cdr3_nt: TGCGCCAGCAGCCCTGACGTTAGCGGGAGAGGGAATGAGCAGTTCTTC; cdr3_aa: CASSPDVSGRGNEQFF
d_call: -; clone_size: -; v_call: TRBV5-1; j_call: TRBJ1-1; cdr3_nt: TGCGCCAGCAGCTCCCTCACTGAAGCTTTCTTT; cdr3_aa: CASSSLTEAFF
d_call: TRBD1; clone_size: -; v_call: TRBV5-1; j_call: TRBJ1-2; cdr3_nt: TGCGCCAGCAGCTCCACACCAGGGGGCGTGAGTGGCTACACCTTC; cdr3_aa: CASSSTPGGVSGYTF